This T cell receptor beta chain was found in a study of T cell repertoires in cytomegalovirus infection. Study-wide background: Public TCR beta signatures indicated both CMV infection and matching HLA type.

Findings and limits, study-wide: Cumulative frequency (of public TCR beta family members) identified carriers of CMV plus the relevant HLA. CMV-specific TCR beta clonotypes restricted by HLA-C were the ones dominating the ex vivo response.

To note about this clonotype: Its antigen is undetermined.

V was trimmed by 0 bases and J by 12 bases, leaving 14 bases between them. This CDR3 has 12 residues. The germline gives CDR1 SQVTM, CDR2 ANQGSEA. TCRdb analysed the reads with MiXCR anew, one entry per CDR3 protein. The sample holds 400,000 or so distinct CDR3 sequences, 30% to 40% seen once. The V call is TRBV29-1, the J call TRBJ1-1; no clear D gene. Sequencing was done on a sample of PBMCs. This sequence was found in a human donor in good health (CMV status not recorded). Some clones in this sample may be carry-over from other donors' samples. The chain's CDR3 is CSVEDTKASPFF. CDR3 sequence (DNA): TGCAGCGTTGAAGATACTAAGGCATCTCCTTTCTTT.